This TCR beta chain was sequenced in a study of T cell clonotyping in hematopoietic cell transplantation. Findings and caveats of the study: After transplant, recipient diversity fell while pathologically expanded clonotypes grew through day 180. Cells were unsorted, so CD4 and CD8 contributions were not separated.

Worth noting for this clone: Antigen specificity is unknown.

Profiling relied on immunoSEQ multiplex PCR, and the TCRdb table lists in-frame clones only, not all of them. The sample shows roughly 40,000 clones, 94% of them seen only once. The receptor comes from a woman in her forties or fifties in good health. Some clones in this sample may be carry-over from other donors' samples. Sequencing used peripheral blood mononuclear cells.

CDR3 loop: CASRLAGAEGTQYF. In DNA form, the CDR3 reads TGCGCCAGCAGACTAGCGGGGGCCGAGGGGACCCAGTACTTC. The chain links TRBV5-1 to TRBJ2-5, with TRBD2 matching 11 bases. The ends lost 5 bases at V and 7 bases at J; junction bases unmatched: 7. This CDR3 spans 14 amino acids. Germline CDR1 SGHRS, CDR2 YFSETQ.